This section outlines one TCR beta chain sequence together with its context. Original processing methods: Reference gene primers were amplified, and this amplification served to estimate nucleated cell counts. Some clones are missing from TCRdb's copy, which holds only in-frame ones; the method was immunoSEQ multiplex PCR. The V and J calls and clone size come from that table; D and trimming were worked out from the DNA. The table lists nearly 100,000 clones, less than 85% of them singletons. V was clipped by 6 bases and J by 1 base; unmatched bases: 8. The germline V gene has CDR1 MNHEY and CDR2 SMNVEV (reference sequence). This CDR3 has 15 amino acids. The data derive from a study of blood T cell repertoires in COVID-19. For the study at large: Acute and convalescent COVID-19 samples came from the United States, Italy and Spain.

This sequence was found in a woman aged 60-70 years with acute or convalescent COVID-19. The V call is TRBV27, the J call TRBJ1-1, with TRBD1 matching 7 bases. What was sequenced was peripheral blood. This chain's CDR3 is CASSHMDRRNTEAFF. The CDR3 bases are TGTGCCAGCAGCCATATGGACAGGAGGAACACTGAAGCTTTCTTT.